This T cell receptor beta chain is from a study of T cell repertoires in cytomegalovirus infection. Study as a whole: CMV infection together with matching HLA type was indicated by public TCR beta signatures.

In its sample, this clonotype was seen many times. Its antigen is not identified. Germline lookup yields CDR1 SGDLS and CDR2 YYNGEE. Trimming removed 5 bases at V and 1 base at J, with 15 bases between. This CDR3 contains 15 residues. TCRdb recomputed calls from the reads with MiXCR, one row per CDR3 protein. The repertoire holds about 58,000 distinct CDR3 sequences, with roughly 20% as singletons. V usage is TRBV9 and J usage is TRBJ1-1; unclear D gene. The sequence derives from a human donor in good health (CMV status not recorded). Some clones in this sample may be carry-over from other donors' samples. Source: CD8+ T cells from cultured PBMCs, taken from culture after CMV antigen stimulation. The CDR3 is CASSGSRSSNTEAFF. For the CDR3, the DNA is TGTGCCAGCAGTGGAAGTCGGTCCTCGAACACTGAAGCTTTCTTT.